These 24 T cell receptor beta chains were all obtained from the same sample, sequenced in a study of early stage breast cancer tumors. Sequenced by immunoSEQ multiplex PCR; TCRdb stores in-frame clones only, minus some. The data contain over 1,500 clones, roughly 71% of them singletons. The source material was normal breast tissue next to the tumor. Source of these receptors: a person aged 35-55 years with breast cancer.

The rearrangement joins TRBV2 to TRBJ2-7, with 8 nucleotides matching TRBD1. V shed 5 bases, J shed 2 bases, and the junction held 5 bases outside the gene matches. Per germline, CDR1 SNHLY and CDR2 FYNNEI. The length of the CDR3 is 14 residues. The CDR3 coding sequence is TGTGCCAGCAGTCCAGGGGGCCTCCCCTACGAGCAGTACTTC. Its translation: CASSPGGLPYEQYF.

The V gene is TRBV7-2, the J gene TRBJ2-5; a possible D gene is TRBD1 (6 bases). V lost 5 bases, J lost 1 base, and 11 bases lay in between. Looked up from germline, CDR1 is SGHTA and CDR2 is FQGNSA. This CDR3 comprises 14 residues. CDR3 loop: CASSQQGLQETQYF. The CDR3 DNA sequence: TGTGCCAGCAGCCAACAGGGCCTCCAAGAGACCCAGTACTTC. Together with reference TRBV7-2 and TRBJ2-5, the CDR3 gives the full variable domain: GAGVSQSPSNKVTEKGKDVELRCDPISGHTALYWYRQSLGQGLEFLIYFQGNSAPDKSGLPSDRFSAERTGGSVSTLTIQRTQQEDSAVYLCASSQQGLQETQYFGPGTRLLVL.

The chain carries TRBV29-1 and TRBJ1-2; D is uncertain. The V and J ends lost 1 base and 1 base respectively, with 4 bases between them. The CDR3 sequence is 12 residues long. The germline V gene has CDR1 SQVTM and CDR2 ANQGSEA. CDR3 residues: CSVEALNYGYTF. CDR3 coding DNA: TGCAGCGTTGAAGCGCTTAACTATGGCTACACCTTC.

The rearrangement joins TRBV4-1 to TRBJ2-3; TRBD2 agrees at 8 bases. The V and J ends lost 1 base and 4 bases, in that order; junction bases with no gene match: 16. CDR3 size: 19 residues. The germline gives CDR1 MGHRA, CDR2 YSYEKL. The CDR3 DNA reads TGCGCCAGCAGCCAAGTTTCAATAAGGAGCGGGAGAAGTGCAGATACGCAGTATTTT. It encodes CASSQVSIRSGRSADTQYF.

The chain uses TRBV7-2 and TRBJ1-1; D perhaps matches TRBD1 (6 bases). Germline assignment: CDR1 SGHTA and CDR2 FQGNSA. This CDR3 has 15 residues. Trimming shortened V by 1 base and J by 0 bases, and 9 bases separated the two germline ends. In nucleotides, the CDR3 is TGTGCCAGCAGCTTAGGGGGGACATTGAACACTGAAGCTTTCTTT. It specifies CASSLGGTLNTEAFF.

The genes are TRBV6-6 and TRBJ2-7, with 8 bases identical to TRBD2. The CDR3 runs to 15 residues. With V trimmed by 6 bases and J by 3 bases, 10 bases remained unmatched. Germline V lookup: CDR1 MNHNY, CDR2 SVGAGI (reference sequence). The CDR3 bases are TGTGCCAGCAGCCGCAAAGCGGGAGTTAGCTACGAGCAGTACTTC. Its protein is CASSRKAGVSYEQYF.

V and J are TRBV5-6 and TRBJ2-3; tentatively, D is TRBD2 (6 bases). The germline CDR1 and CDR2 sequences are SGHDT and YYEEEE. V gave up 0 bases and J gave up 6 bases, with 14 bases separating them. The CDR3 has 15 amino acids. CDR3 protein: CASSLGAGGADTQYF. Written as DNA, the CDR3 is TGTGCCAGCAGCTTGGGAGCGGGTGGGGCGGATACGCAGTATTTT.

This chain connects TRBV4-2 to TRBJ2-7, with 12 bases identical to TRBD1. Germline trimming cut 3 bases from V and 5 bases from J; bases unmatched to any gene: 8. This CDR3 has 16 amino acids. Germline V gene data show CDR1 as LGHNA and CDR2 as YNFKEQ. This CDR3 is CASSQEPGQGADEQYF. The CDR3 nucleotides are TGTGCCAGCAGCCAGGAACCGGGACAGGGGGCGGACGAGCAGTACTTC.

The chain couples TRBV16 to TRBJ2-7; D unclear. V dropped 2 bases and J dropped 3 bases, with 5 bases sitting between them. This CDR3 is built from 12 residues. Germline loops: CDR1 KGHSY, CDR2 FQNENV. The CDR3 region is CASSQGRYEQYF. CDR3 nucleotide sequence: TGTGCCAGCAGCCAAGGGCGCTACGAGCAGTACTTC.

Worth noting for this clone: The junction departs from the called germline gene at one end, perhaps through a read error. Other DNA sequences in the sample encode the same CDR3. The chain has TRBV4-1 and TRBJ1-2, with D unclear. The germline V gene has CDR1 MGHRA and CDR2 YSYEKL. CDR3 size: 13 residues. DNA for the CDR3: TGCGCCAGCAGTCAAGAACCAGACTATGGCTACACCTTC. As protein: CASSQEPDYGYTF.

The chain recombines TRBV7-3 with TRBJ2-1, with 8 bases fitting TRBD2. The V and J ends lost 5 bases and 7 bases, in that order; junction bases with no gene match: 13. From germline, CDR1 is SGHTA and CDR2 FQGTGA. The CDR3 length is 16 residues. CDR3 amino acids: CASSLTGTRWGNEQFF. Written as DNA, the CDR3 is TGTGCCAGCAGCCTCACGGGGACTAGATGGGGTAATGAGCAGTTCTTC.

J is TRBJ2-1 and V is TRBV29-1; 8 bases line up with TRBD2. The CDR3 is 15 amino acids. Germline V gene data show CDR1 as SQVTM and CDR2 as ANQGSEA. Losses at the gene ends were 4 bases for V and 9 bases for J; bases not matched to a gene: 14. CDR3: CSVADAGGLGSEQFF. CDR3 bases: TGCAGCGTTGCAGACGCGGGAGGCTTAGGGAGTGAGCAGTTCTTC.

The gene calls are TRBV9 and TRBJ1-3, with D tentatively TRBD1 (6 bases). The germline gives CDR1 SGDLS, CDR2 YYNGEE. Trimming stripped 3 bases from V and 3 bases from J, with 16 bases between. There are 16 residues in the CDR3. The CDR3 sequence: CASSARDNPYGNTIYF. The CDR3 nucleotides read TGTGCCAGCAGCGCCCGGGACAACCCCTATGGAAACACCATATATTTT.

The rearrangement joins TRBV5-1 to TRBJ2-7, with D unresolved. Germline CDR1 is SGHRS and CDR2 is YFSETQ. The CDR3 length is 16 residues. Trimming shortened V by 0 bases and J by 4 bases, and 17 bases separated the two germline ends. In DNA, the CDR3 is TGCGCCAGCAGCTTGGGGGCAGACCTACGCCTATACGAGCAGTACTTC. The encoded protein is CASSLGADLRLYEQYF.

This clone was found once. The genes are TRBV9 and TRBJ2-1, with D unresolved. V was pared by 4 bases and J by 9 bases, with 20 bases between. Per germline, CDR1 SGDLS and CDR2 YYNGEE. This CDR3 has 15 amino acids. CDR3 amino acids: CASSPAIGLSGEQFF. The CDR3 DNA is TGTGCCAGCAGCCCAGCGATCGGGTTGTCAGGTGAGCAGTTCTTC.

J is TRBJ1-1 and V is TRBV7-3; a possible D gene is TRBD1 (5 bases). Germline V lookup: CDR1 SGHTA, CDR2 FQGTGA. This CDR3 comprises 16 residues. V shed 2 bases and J shed 0 bases, with 13 bases lying between them. As DNA, the CDR3 is TGTGCCAGCAGCTTACGGGCAGGGTCTTTGAACACTGAAGCTTTCTTT. Protein sequence: CASSLRAGSLNTEAFF.

In this sample, this clone turned up a few times. The chain is built from TRBV28 and TRBJ2-1, with 9 bases lining up with TRBD2. CDR1 and CDR2 (germline): MDHEN, SYDVKM. This CDR3 contains 16 residues. The J segment lost 9 bases and the V segment lost 2 bases, leaving 11 bases of the junction unmatched. In nucleotides, the CDR3 is TGTGCCAGCAGTTTAATCGTTCTAGCGGGAAAGGGTGAGCAGTTCTTC. It codes for CASSLIVLAGKGEQFF.

This clone was counted a few times. V gene TRBV7-3 combines with J gene TRBJ2-5; TRBD1 or TRBD2 may be the D gene (5 bases each). CDR1 is SGHTA and CDR2 is FQGTGA in the germline V gene. This CDR3 region has 13 residues. V shed 2 bases and J shed 5 bases, with 9 bases lying between them. As DNA, the CDR3 is TGTGCCAGCAGCTTAGGGGGATGGGAGACCCAGTACTTC. It is translated as CASSLGGWETQYF.

J is TRBJ2-7 and V is TRBV2, with 8 bases matching TRBD2. Germline V gives CDR1 SNHLY, CDR2 FYNNEI. The trim removed 7 bases at V and 2 bases at J, leaving 4 bases unmatched. This CDR3 contains 13 residues. The CDR3 DNA is TGTGCCAGCAACCCGGGACTAGCCTACGAGCAGTACTTC. Translated: CASNPGLAYEQYF.

This rearrangement joins TRBV2 to TRBJ2-3, with 9 bases lining up with TRBD2. The V gene's germline CDR1 is SNHLY and CDR2 FYNNEI. This CDR3 contains 14 residues. Unmatched junction bases numbered 3, after V lost 6 bases and J lost 2 bases. The CDR3 DNA reads TGTGCCAGCAGCGGACTAGCGACCACAGATACGCAGTATTTT. Translation gives CASSGLATTDTQYF.

This clone was seen more than once but under ten times. The gene calls are TRBV7-2 and TRBJ1-1, with D perhaps matching TRBD1 (5 bases). Trimming removed 3 bases at V and 1 base at J, with 9 bases between. This CDR3 has 14 residues. From germline, CDR1 is SGHTA and CDR2 FQGNSA. The CDR3 is CASSFQGENTEAFF. The CDR3 DNA sequence: TGTGCCAGCAGCTTTCAGGGAGAGAACACTGAAGCTTTCTTT.

The chain employs TRBV7-3 and TRBJ2-1; TRBD2 aligns across 14 bases. With V trimmed by 3 bases and J by 9 bases, 1 base remained unmatched. Germline assignment: CDR1 SGHTA and CDR2 FQGTGA. CDR3 length: 14 residues. The CDR3 spells CASSFGLAGGEQFF. CDR3 sequence (DNA): TGTGCCAGCAGCTTCGGACTAGCGGGAGGTGAGCAGTTCTTC.

The chain couples TRBV11-2 to TRBJ2-3; tentatively, D is TRBD1 or TRBD2 (5 bases each). The CDR3 has 15 residues. The germline V and J ends were trimmed by 2 bases and 0 bases, with 9 bases remaining between them. CDR1 and CDR2 from the germline V gene are SGHAT and FQNNGV. The CDR3 protein is CASSLSGQSTDTQYF. The DNA for the CDR3 is TGTGCCAGCAGCTTAAGCGGACAAAGCACAGATACGCAGTATTTT.

This clone was seen only once. This chain links TRBV14 with TRBJ2-7, with 8 bases matching TRBD1. The CDR3 is 16 residues long. Germline lookup yields CDR1 SGHDN and CDR2 FVKESK. The V segment lost 1 base and the J segment 4 bases; nucleotides outside the gene matches: 9. The CDR3 loop reads CASSQGQGTGRYEQYF. The CDR3 DNA follows: TGTGCCAGCAGCCAAGGCCAGGGGACAGGAAGGTACGAGCAGTACTTC.